A single sample is the source of the 28 T cell receptor beta chains below, sequenced in a study of cytomegalovirus exposure and HLA in healthy donors. Vbeta (60) and Jbeta (13) primers were used in the PCR. Method: immunoSEQ multiplex PCR; TCRdb's copy keeps in-frame clones and lacks some. The sample consists of roughly 120,000 clones, around three quarters of them appearing once. The sequenced material came from PBMCs. These TCRs come from a woman aged 30 to 39 in good health and CMV-seronegative.

The J gene is TRBJ1-4, the V gene TRBV7-2; D unresolved. In germline, CDR1 is SGHTA, CDR2 FQGNSA. Trimming took off 0 bases at V and 4 bases at J, with 12 bases between the two ends. There are 16 residues in the CDR3. The CDR3 sequence is CASSLAPPQVNEKLFF. CDR3 bases: TGTGCCAGCAGCTTAGCGCCTCCGCAGGTTAATGAAAAACTGTTTTTT.

This clone was found once. The genes are TRBV19 and TRBJ2-3; D is possibly TRBD1 (5 bases). CDR1 and CDR2 from the germline V gene are LNHDA and SQIVND (reference sequence). CDR3 length: 12 amino acids. Trimming removed 2 bases from V and 6 bases from J, with 6 bases in between. CDR3 protein: CASSIQGDTQYF. For the CDR3, the DNA is TGTGCCAGTAGTATACAGGGTGATACGCAGTATTTT.

This chain links TRBV7-9 with TRBJ1-1; TRBD1 is a possible D gene (5 bases). V gave up 5 bases and J gave up 4 bases, with 14 bases separating them. Germline assignment: CDR1 SEHNR and CDR2 FQNEAQ (reference sequence). This CDR3 contains 14 residues. As DNA, the CDR3 is TGTGCCAGCAGCCGAGTAGGGGAGGGCACTGAAGCTTTCTTT. Protein: CASSRVGEGTEAFF.

This chain connects TRBV5-1 to TRBJ2-5, with 13 bases lining up with TRBD2. Per germline, CDR1 SGHRS and CDR2 YFSETQ. The CDR3 runs 16 residues. J gave up 5 bases and V 3 bases, and 7 bases lay outside the gene matches. This CDR3 is CASSWTSGRWGETQYF. DNA of the CDR3: TGCGCCAGCAGCTGGACTAGCGGGAGATGGGGGGAGACCCAGTACTTC.

The chain recombines TRBV2 with TRBJ1-1; no firm D call. Trimming left V 7 bases short and J 0 bases short, with 9 bases between. CDR3 length: 13 amino acids. Germline loops: CDR1 SNHLY, CDR2 FYNNEI. Here the CDR3 reads CASNRDMNTEAFF. The CDR3 nucleotides are TGTGCCAGCAACCGGGATATGAACACTGAAGCTTTCTTT.

V and J are TRBV18 and TRBJ1-1; D might be TRBD1 (6 bases). CDR3 length equals 13 residues. The germline CDR1 and CDR2 sequences are KGHSH and LQKENI. V was clipped by 4 bases and J by 11 bases, with 17 bases between them. Written as DNA, the CDR3 is TGTGCCAGCTCACTACGGCCGGACAGAGTGGCTTTCTTT. Protein: CASSLRPDRVAFF.

The gene calls are TRBV30 and TRBJ2-4; perhaps TRBD1 as D (7 bases). The length of the CDR3 is 13 residues. V lost 5 bases and J lost 10, with 18 bases in between. The germline V gene encodes CDR1 GTSNPN and CDR2 SVGIG (reference sequence). CDR3 DNA sequence: TGTGCCTGGGCTGCAGGGGGGATAAGGATTCAGTACTTC. Protein sequence: CAWAAGGIRIQYF.

V gene TRBV30 combines with J gene TRBJ1-2, with 9 positions matching TRBD1. The V gene end was trimmed by 3 bases and the J gene end by 4 bases; junction bases not matched to a gene: 15. Germline loops: CDR1 GTSNPN, CDR2 SVGIG (reference sequence). The CDR3 extends over 17 amino acids. The CDR3 protein is CAWSGPGQGSSAYGYTF. The CDR3 DNA follows: TGTGCCTGGAGCGGTCCGGGACAGGGTTCCTCAGCCTATGGCTACACCTTC.

The gene calls are TRBV27 and TRBJ2-7, with a tentative D call TRBD1 (6 bases). Germline CDR1 MNHEY, CDR2 SMNVEV (reference sequence). This CDR3 comprises 16 residues. Trimming took 5 bases from V and 5 from J, leaving 22 bases between them. CDR3 protein: CASSGSTGTGYHEQYF. The CDR3 DNA sequence: TGTGCCAGCAGTGGCTCGACAGGCACAGGATACCACGAGCAGTACTTC.

The rearrangement joins TRBV30 to TRBJ2-2, with 14 bases aligning to TRBD2. The CDR3 covers 18 residues. Germline CDR1 is GTSNPN and CDR2 is SVGIG (reference sequence). The ends lost 7 bases at V and 3 bases at J; junction bases unmatched: 13. The CDR3 region is CASTGTSGSPGDTGELFF. CDR3 nucleotide sequence: TGTGCCTCCACCGGGACTAGCGGGAGTCCGGGGGACACCGGGGAGCTGTTTTTT.

The genes are TRBV11-2 and TRBJ2-2; D gene unclear. The germline V gene has CDR1 SGHAT and CDR2 FQNNGV. The CDR3 totals 13 residues. Deletions cut 1 base from V and 7 bases from J, with 7 bases between. Written as DNA, the CDR3 is TGTGCCAGCAGCTTAGGGTCAGTCGGGGAGCTGTTTTTT. This encodes CASSLGSVGELFF.

This chain joins TRBV5-1 and TRBJ2-7; D gene unclear. The germline V gene has CDR1 SGHRS and CDR2 YFSETQ. The CDR3 totals 13 residues. V lost 0 bases and J lost 2, with 6 bases in between. CDR3 in amino acids: CASSLAPTYEQYF. CDR3 sequence (DNA): TGCGCCAGCAGCTTGGCACCTACCTACGAGCAGTACTTC.

V and J are TRBV10-1 and TRBJ2-6; TRBD2 agrees at 11 bases. The CDR3 has 20 amino acids. Germline V gene lookup returns CDR1 WNHNN and CDR2 SYGVQD (reference sequence). Trimming cost V 6 bases and J 3 bases; bases outside gene matches: 16. CDR3 sequence reads: CASRVVAGGDAEGGANVLTF. The CDR3 DNA is TGCGCCAGCAGGGTGGTAGCGGGGGGGGATGCCGAAGGTGGGGCCAACGTCCTGACTTTC.

The chain joins TRBV19 to TRBJ2-1; D gene uncertain. V was trimmed by 4 bases and J by 1 base, leaving 5 bases between them. Germline values: CDR1 LNHDA, CDR2 SQIVND (reference sequence). This CDR3 region has 13 residues. The CDR3 here is CASSTVSYNEQFF. The CDR3 bases are TGTGCCAGTAGTACCGTTTCCTACAATGAGCAGTTCTTC.

The chain combines TRBV9 with TRBJ2-3; D is ambiguous. The CDR3 extends over 12 amino acids. Germline V gives CDR1 SGDLS, CDR2 YYNGEE. The V end lost 0 bases, the J end lost 6 bases, and 5 bases lay between the germline ends. As DNA, the CDR3 is TGTGCCAGCAGCGTAGTGGAGGATACGCAGTATTTT. As protein: CASSVVEDTQYF.

The V gene is TRBV6-1, the J gene TRBJ1-5; TRBD1 might be the D (5 bases). V was trimmed by 7 bases and J by 6 bases, leaving 16 bases between them. Germline V gene sequence: CDR1 MNHNS, CDR2 SASEGT. The CDR3 length is 14 residues. CDR3 protein: CASKPGPTGQPQHF. The CDR3, as DNA: TGTGCCAGCAAGCCAGGGCCGACGGGTCAGCCCCAGCATTTT.

The chain joins TRBV30 to TRBJ1-3; 10 bases map to TRBD1. The J segment lost 4 bases and the V segment lost 3 bases, leaving 9 bases of the junction unmatched. Germline values: CDR1 GTSNPN, CDR2 SVGIG (reference sequence). The CDR3 covers 16 residues. The CDR3 DNA is TGTGCCTGGAGGCAAGACAGGGGGCTGGGGGGAAACACCATATATTTT. Translating gives CAWRQDRGLGGNTIYF.

This clone came up once. The chain carries TRBV7-9 and TRBJ2-3; 10 bases are a match to TRBD2. Germline V CDR1 and CDR2: SEHNR, FQNEAQ (reference sequence). With V trimmed by 9 bases and J by 5 bases, 5 bases remained unmatched. This CDR3 has 13 amino acids. As DNA, the CDR3 is TGTGCCAGTGCGGGACTAGCGCTAGATACGCAGTATTTT. Translation: CASAGLALDTQYF.

This sequence joins TRBV7-3 and TRBJ2-1, with TRBD2 matching over 12 bases. With 1 base clipped from V and 5 bases from J, the junction kept 9 bases outside the gene matches. The CDR3 totals 18 residues. Germline V CDR1 and CDR2: SGHTA, FQGTGA. The CDR3 sequence: CASSLMPAGLAGNNEQFF. In nucleotides, the CDR3 is TGTGCCAGCAGCTTAATGCCCGCCGGACTAGCGGGGAACAATGAGCAGTTCTTC.

This clone came up a few times. This chain uses TRBV5-8 with TRBJ2-1; D is ambiguous. This CDR3 is 15 amino acids long. Germline CDR1 SGHTS, CDR2 YDEGEE. The V and J ends lost 3 bases and 0 bases respectively, with 10 bases between them. The CDR3 nucleotides are TGTGCCAGCAGCTCCTCGGTTAGCTCCTACAATGAGCAGTTCTTC. Protein: CASSSSVSSYNEQFF.

V and J are TRBV6-5 and TRBJ2-2; TRBD1 matches 7 bases. V lost 0 bases and J lost 4; bases outside the gene matches: 5. The CDR3 has 16 residues. Per germline, CDR1 MNHEY and CDR2 SVGAGI. As DNA, the CDR3 is TGTGCCAGCAGTTACTCTGGGACAGTCCGCACCGGGGAGCTGTTTTTT. Protein sequence: CASSYSGTVRTGELFF.

The chain couples TRBV6-5 to TRBJ1-1; a possible D gene is TRBD1 (5 bases). Germline CDR1 reads MNHEY; CDR2 reads SVGAGI. V was cut by 4 bases and J by 3 bases, with 12 bases left in between. The CDR3 has 14 amino acids. CDR3 sequence (DNA): TGTGCCAGCAGTTTGGGGGGGGGAGACACTGAAGCTTTCTTT. It codes for CASSLGGGDTEAFF.

This chain connects TRBV10-3 to TRBJ2-7; a possible D gene is TRBD1 (6 bases). Per germline, CDR1 ENHRY and CDR2 SYGVKD. The CDR3 totals 15 residues. V lost 5 bases and J 7 bases, leaving 21 bases between the germline ends. This CDR3 reads CAISKTGTISGEQYF. In nucleotides, the CDR3 is TGTGCCATCAGTAAAACAGGGACAATATCGGGAGAGCAGTACTTC.

V and J are TRBV29-1 and TRBJ1-1; TRBD1 is a possible D gene (5 bases). The CDR3 spans 13 residues. V was shortened by 5 bases and J by 3 bases, with 13 bases between the two germline ends. The germline gives CDR1 SQVTM, CDR2 ANQGSEA. The CDR3 protein is CSVTGTSYTEAFF. Here the CDR3 DNA reads TGCAGCGTTACCGGGACTAGCTACACTGAAGCTTTCTTT.

The V gene is TRBV10-3, the J gene TRBJ1-4, with TRBD1 identical over 7 bases. V trimming: 3 bases; J trimming: 10 bases; junction bases outside the gene matches: 8. CDR3 size: 14 residues. Germline CDR1 is ENHRY and CDR2 is SYGVKD. The CDR3 loop reads CAISEGTVGRKLFF. The CDR3 nucleotides are TGTGCCATCAGTGAAGGGACAGTCGGTCGAAAACTGTTTTTT.

This chain joins TRBV30 and TRBJ2-2; D may be TRBD1 (6 bases). The CDR3 is 14 residues long. Germline loops: CDR1 GTSNPN, CDR2 SVGIG (reference sequence). Trimming cost V 2 bases and J 4 bases, with 11 bases left between them. The chain's CDR3 is CAWSWGRTTGELFF. CDR3 DNA: TGTGCCTGGAGTTGGGGGCGCACCACCGGGGAGCTGTTTTTT.

The chain couples TRBV6-6 to TRBJ2-3; TRBD2 agrees at 9 bases. Germline V gives CDR1 MNHNY, CDR2 SVGAGI (reference sequence). The CDR3 is made up of 14 amino acids. With V trimmed by 7 bases and J by 3 bases, 5 bases remained unmatched. This chain's CDR3 is CASTRAGGTDTQYF. CDR3 nucleotides: TGTGCCAGCACCCGGGCGGGGGGGACAGATACGCAGTATTTT.

This chain connects TRBV12-2 to TRBJ1-3; TRBD1, the D gene given by the table, was not confirmed from the DNA. TRBV12-2 is a recognized pseudogene. The CDR3 has 17 residues. The CDR3 DNA follows: TGTGCAAGTCGCTTAGAGCCAGGGGAGAGCTCTGGAAACACCATATATTTT. Protein: CASRLEPGESSGNTIYF.